Reported below is one T cell receptor (beta chain). What it binds is unknown. Trimming took 3 bases from V and 4 from J; bases not matched to a gene: 6. CDR3 length: 15 residues. Germline CDR1 reads MDHEN; CDR2 reads SYDVKM. The sample is drawn from a study of T cell responses to AZD1222 COVID-19 vaccine. About the study: Whether given at about 4 or about 12 weeks, second doses were pooled. The study's findings and limits: Mapped onto spike, vaccine-associated CD4 TCRs spanned it and were dominant at 160-218 and 743-854.

Generated by immunoSEQ multiplex PCR, the TCRdb table keeps only in-frame clones and is missing some. The repertoire holds roughly 96,000 clones, roughly 90% seen once, with 2.5% to 3.5% in the top ten. The chain is built from TRBV28 and TRBJ1-1; 9 bases agree with TRBD1. The receptor's source is an adult in good health. This material consisted of peripheral blood, taken on day 0 of AZD1222 vaccination. In nucleotides, the CDR3 is TGTGCCAGCAGTTTGCCGACAGGGGGTTCCACTGAAGCTTTCTTT. As protein: CASSLPTGGSTEAFF.